The source of this TCR beta chain is a study of cytomegalovirus exposure and HLA in healthy donors. For the study at large: The 120 validation repertoires matched the approximately 670 first-cohort repertoires in platform, a later analysis reported.

General study points: It was found in a later analysis that first-cohort TCR clusters tended to co-occur in the 90 to 150 validation repertoires. Reportedly, cytomegalovirus status was diagnosed with high sensitivity and specificity. Testing in vitro showed a few CMV-associated chains specific for CMV antigens.

Trimming shortened V by 7 bases and J by 1 base, and 16 bases separated the two germline ends. CDR3 size: 16 residues. Looked up from germline, CDR1 is ENHRY and CDR2 is SYGVKD. Assay used: immunoSEQ multiplex PCR; TCRdb lists only in-frame clones, some missing. The table shows about 160,000 clones, with 88% occurring only once. With regard to this clone: The antigen remains undetermined.

Sequencing input: PBMCs. The clonotype was recovered from a man between 18 and 35 years old in good health and CMV-seronegative. The chain joins TRBV10-3 to TRBJ2-2; no clear D gene. The CDR3 region has the DNA TGTGCCATCACTCGTTTACCCGGCGGGAACACCGGGGAGCTGTTTTTT. Amino acids: CAITRLPGGNTGELFF.